This T cell receptor beta chain appears in the sequencing data of a study of blood T cell repertoires in COVID-19. This CDR3 spans 13 amino acids. Per germline, CDR1 SEHNR and CDR2 FQNEAQ (reference sequence). The junction had 4 bases not matched to a gene; V was cut back by 5 bases and J by 4 bases. Assay: immunoSEQ multiplex PCR; the TCRdb copy retains only in-frame clones and omits some. The sample consists of about 280,000 clones, 85% of them appearing once. The sequenced material came from peripheral blood. The rearrangement uses TRBV7-9 and TRBJ1-1, with 7 bases identical to TRBD1. The receptor comes from a man between 50 and 59 years old with active or convalescent COVID-19. CDR3 coding DNA: TGTGCCAGCAGCCTGGGGACAGCCACTGAAGCTTTCTTT. Amino acids: CASSLGTATEAFF.